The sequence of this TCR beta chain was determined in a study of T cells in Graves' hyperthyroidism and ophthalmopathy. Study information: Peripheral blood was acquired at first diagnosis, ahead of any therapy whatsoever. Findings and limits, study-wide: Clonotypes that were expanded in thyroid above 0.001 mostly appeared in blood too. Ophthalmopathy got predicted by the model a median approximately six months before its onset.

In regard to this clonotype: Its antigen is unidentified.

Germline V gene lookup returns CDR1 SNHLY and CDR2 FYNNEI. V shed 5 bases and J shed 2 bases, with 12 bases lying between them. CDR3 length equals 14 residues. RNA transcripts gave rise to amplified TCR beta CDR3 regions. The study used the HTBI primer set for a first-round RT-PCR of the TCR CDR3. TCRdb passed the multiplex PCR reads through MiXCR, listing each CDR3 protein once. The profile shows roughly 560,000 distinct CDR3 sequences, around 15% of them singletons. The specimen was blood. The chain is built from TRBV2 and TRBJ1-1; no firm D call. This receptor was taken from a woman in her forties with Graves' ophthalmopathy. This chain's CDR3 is CASSSILANTEAFF. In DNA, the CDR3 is TGTGCCAGCAGTTCAATTTTAGCAAACACTGAAGCTTTCTTT.